Below, 21 T cell receptor beta chains from the same sample are listed, as sequenced in a study of control samples from healthy donors and cancer patients. TCRdb keeps only in-frame clones here, not all; method: immunoSEQ multiplex PCR. The sample shows tens of thousands of clones, approximately 91% of them seen only once. The specimen sequenced was blood. The receptor set was obtained from a woman aged 55-75 years in good health.

In its sample, this clone was seen a few times. CDR3 region: CSGDGGSVADTQYF. The CDR3 DNA is TGCAGCGGGGATGGCGGGAGTGTTGCAGATACGCAGTATTTT. The rearrangement joins TRBV29-1 to TRBJ2-3, with 7 bases matching TRBD2. The V and J ends lost 7 bases and 4 bases, in that order; junction bases with no gene match: 11. This CDR3 comprises 14 residues. CDR1 and CDR2 from the germline V gene are SQVTM and ANQGSEA.

This sequence joins TRBV18 and TRBJ1-2; a weak D match, TRBD1 (6 bases). The V end was cut by 2 bases, the J end by 4 bases, with 17 bases between. Germline values: CDR1 KGHSH, CDR2 LQKENI. The CDR3 has 16 amino acids. CDR3 nucleotides: TGTGCCAGCTCACCATCAGGGGTCCCGCTAGTCTATGGCTACACCTTC. Amino acids: CASSPSGVPLVYGYTF.

The V gene is TRBV7-2, the J gene TRBJ2-5; D is possibly TRBD1 (5 bases). The CDR3 extends over 13 amino acids. V lost 5 bases to trimming and J lost 2 bases, with 9 bases between them. CDR1 SGHTA and CDR2 FQGNSA come from the germline V gene. CDR3: CASSATVQETQYF. The DNA for the CDR3 is TGTGCCAGCAGCGCGACAGTACAAGAGACCCAGTACTTC.

This chain links TRBV6-2 or TRBV6-3 with TRBJ2-5; D gene unclear. The CDR3 runs 16 residues. Trimming took off 1 base at V and 3 bases at J, with 15 bases between the two ends. The V gene's germline CDR1 is MNHEY and CDR2 SVGEGT. In nucleotides, the CDR3 is TGTGCCAGCAGTTACTATCTACTAATGGAAAAAGAGACCCAGTACTTC. Amino acid sequence: CASSYYLLMEKETQYF.

V usage is TRBV18 and J usage is TRBJ2-7; TRBD2 agrees at 9 bases. The CDR3 runs to 15 residues. J lost 5 bases, V lost 2 bases, and 7 bases had no gene match. Germline V gives CDR1 KGHSH, CDR2 LQKENI. The CDR3 is CASSPSASGTHEQYF. In DNA, the CDR3 is TGTGCCAGCTCACCATCGGCTAGCGGGACCCACGAGCAGTACTTC.

This sequence joins TRBV19 and TRBJ2-7, with 8 positions matching TRBD2. The CDR3 contains 13 residues. Germline lookup yields CDR1 LNHDA and CDR2 SQIVND (reference sequence). The CDR3 here is CGPGRAGVYEQYF. Here the CDR3 DNA reads TGTGGCCCGGGTCGAGCGGGAGTCTACGAGCAGTACTTC.

The chain joins TRBV30 to TRBJ1-5, with D possibly TRBD1 on 6 matching bases. Germline CDR1 reads GTSNPN; CDR2 reads SVGIG (reference sequence). V lost 1 base and J 6 bases, leaving 10 bases between the germline ends. This CDR3 is built from 13 residues. Here the CDR3 DNA reads TGTGCCTGGAGTGAACAGGGATCTCAGCCCCAGCATTTT. The encoded protein is CAWSEQGSQPQHF.

The chain joins TRBV2 to TRBJ1-6; 7 bases match TRBD1. Germline V CDR1 and CDR2: SNHLY, FYNNEI. J lost 8 bases, V lost 6 bases, and 10 bases had no gene match. This CDR3 region has 15 residues. In DNA, the CDR3 is TGTGCCAGCAGATTAAGCAGGGGGACGGATTCACCCCTCCACTTT. Its protein product is CASRLSRGTDSPLHF.

The rearrangement uses TRBV19 and TRBJ2-1; no firm D call. Trimming took 3 bases from V and 7 from J, leaving 4 bases between them. This CDR3 is built from 11 residues. CDR1 is LNHDA, CDR2 SQIVND, per germline (reference sequence). The CDR3 DNA is TGTGCCAGTAGTATCACTAATGAGCAGTTCTTC. Translation: CASSITNEQFF.

This clone was picked up one time. The chain couples TRBV11-3 to TRBJ2-7; 11 nucleotides agree with TRBD1. The CDR3 consists of 15 residues. V dropped 8 bases and J dropped 3; count of bases not matched to a gene: 9. The germline CDR1 and CDR2 sequences are SGHNT and YENEEA. CDR3 loop: CASARGQGAYYEQYF. CDR3 coding DNA: TGTGCCAGCGCTAGAGGACAGGGGGCCTACTACGAGCAGTACTTC.

The V gene is TRBV24-1, the J gene TRBJ1-2; maybe TRBD1 (5 bases). The CDR3 length is 15 residues. V was shortened by 5 bases and J by 0 bases, with 12 bases between the two germline ends. Germline-derived CDR1 and CDR2 are KGHDR and SFDVKD. CDR3 bases: TGTGCCACCAGTGCCAGGGCAGACGCTAACTATGGCTACACCTTC. The encoded protein is CATSARADANYGYTF.

The chain couples TRBV28 to TRBJ2-7; 8 bases are shared with TRBD2. In germline, CDR1 is MDHEN, CDR2 SYDVKM. Trimming removed 8 bases from V and 3 bases from J; junction bases left unmatched: 9. The length of the CDR3 is 14 residues. This chain's CDR3 is CASGGAGVVYEQYF. CDR3 in DNA: TGTGCCAGCGGGGGAGCGGGAGTAGTCTACGAGCAGTACTTC.

The CDR3 region is CASSPRGLGQPQHF. The CDR3 region has the DNA TGTGCCAGCAGTCCCAGGGGGCTCGGTCAGCCCCAGCATTTT. The chain links TRBV6-5 to TRBJ1-5, with TRBD1 matching over 8 bases. CDR1 and CDR2 (germline): MNHEY, SVGAGI. Trimming removed 5 bases from V and 6 bases from J; junction bases left unmatched: 6. The CDR3 covers 14 residues.

The rearrangement uses TRBV2 and TRBJ2-5, with D possibly TRBD1 on 5 matching bases. The CDR3 length is 13 residues. V was shortened by 7 bases and J by 3 bases, with 12 bases between the two germline ends. Germline lookup yields CDR1 SNHLY and CDR2 FYNNEI. The CDR3 DNA reads as TGTGCCAGCACGGCACTCAGGGAAGAGACCCAGTACTTC. Residues: CASTALREETQYF.

The chain employs TRBV19 and TRBJ2-7; TRBD1 matches at 9 bases. Germline CDR1 LNHDA, CDR2 SQIVND (reference sequence). CDR3 length: 12 amino acids. With V trimmed by 7 bases and J by 4 bases, 2 bases remained unmatched. CDR3 nucleotides: TGTGCCAGTAAGGACAGGGGTTACGAGCAGTACTTC. This sequence encodes CASKDRGYEQYF. The whole variable domain, remainder taken from reference TRBV19 and TRBJ2-7, is DGGITQSPKYLFRKEGQNVTLSCEQNLNHDAMYWYRQDPGQGLRLIYYSQIVNDFQKGDIAEGYSVSREKKESFPLTVTSAQKNPTAFYLCASKDRGYEQYFGPGTRLTVT.

This chain connects TRBV19 to TRBJ1-5; D gene uncertain. Per the germline V gene, CDR1 is LNHDA and CDR2 is SQIVND (reference sequence). Trimming removed 0 bases from V and 0 bases from J, with 3 bases in between. CDR3 length equals 14 residues. CDR3 loop: CASSIEASNQPQHF. Written as DNA, the CDR3 is TGTGCCAGTAGTATAGAGGCTAGCAATCAGCCCCAGCATTTT.

The chain is built from TRBV6-1 and TRBJ1-5, with 10 bases identical to TRBD1. Trimming cost V 4 bases and J 4 bases; bases outside gene matches: 10. The CDR3 length is 17 residues. Germline CDR1 MNHNS, CDR2 SASEGT. DNA for the CDR3: TGTGCCAGCAGTGCGACAGGGGGCTCGGGTGTGAATCAGCCCCAGCATTTT. It encodes CASSATGGSGVNQPQHF.

The chain joins TRBV7-8 to TRBJ2-3, with D tentatively TRBD2 (6 bases). The CDR3 spans 17 residues. Germline V CDR1 and CDR2: SGHVS, FQNEAQ. V gave up 1 base and J gave up 1 base, with 15 bases separating them. The CDR3 coding sequence is TGTGCCAGCAGCTTAGGCGAAGCGGGCCACCGCACAGATACGCAGTATTTT. Its protein product is CASSLGEAGHRTDTQYF.

This clone was counted between two and nine times. The chain employs TRBV7-8 and TRBJ1-2; the D gene is possibly TRBD1 (5 bases). V lost 5 bases and J lost 5, with 12 bases in between. Germline loops: CDR1 SGHVS, CDR2 FQNEAQ. This CDR3 region has 13 residues. The CDR3 nucleotides are TGTGCCAGCAGCCCAGTCGAGGGGTATGGCTACACCTTC. Residues: CASSPVEGYGYTF.

The V call is TRBV10-3, the J call TRBJ2-1, with 9 bases lining up with TRBD1. Germline trimming cut 6 bases from V and 6 bases from J; bases unmatched to any gene: 9. Germline CDR1 is ENHRY and CDR2 is SYGVKD. The CDR3 runs 15 residues. The CDR3 sequence is CAISYRDREGNEQFF. Written as DNA, the CDR3 is TGTGCCATCAGCTACCGGGACAGGGAGGGCAATGAGCAGTTCTTC.

The chain recombines TRBV28 with TRBJ2-3, with 9 positions matching TRBD1. The CDR3 covers 15 residues. The junction had 3 bases not matched to a gene; V was cut back by 2 bases and J by 3 bases. The V gene's germline CDR1 is MDHEN and CDR2 SYDVKM. The CDR3 DNA reads TGTGCCAGCAGTTTAGGGGACAGGGAAACAGATACGCAGTATTTT. It specifies CASSLGDRETDTQYF.